This TCR beta chain was observed in a study of T cells in Graves' hyperthyroidism and ophthalmopathy. This clonotype was counted many times. Each patient was aged 18 to 65 and had newly diagnosed hyperthyroidism of under 2 months' duration. The authors took PBMCs from 8 to 10 ml fresh peripheral blood. Amplified TCR beta CDR3 regions derived from RNA transcripts. The HTBI primer set served for first-round RT-PCR of the TCR CDR3. A single record per CDR3 protein comes from TCRdb applying MiXCR to the multiplex PCR reads. The sample lists roughly 180,000 distinct CDR3 sequences, about 9.4% occurring once. The length of the CDR3 is 16 residues. With 3 bases clipped from V and 0 bases from J, the junction kept 7 bases outside the gene matches.

J is TRBJ2-7 and V is TRBV12-3 or TRBV12-4, with 8 nucleotides matching TRBD2. The TCR originated in a woman aged 18 to 35 with Graves' hyperthyroidism that later progressed to Graves' ophthalmopathy. The material sequenced was blood. This chain's CDR3 is CASSFRRRGASYEQYF. In DNA, the CDR3 is TGTGCCAGCAGTTTCCGTAGGCGGGGGGCCTCCTACGAGCAGTACTTC.